The following is a T cell receptor (beta chain) sequence with its context. This may be a read error: a much more frequent sequence differs by one nucleotide. This specimen comes from a study of tumor and adjacent non-tumor tissue in lung cancer. RNA was extracted from bulk tissue without any cell sorting. A modified ARM-PCR protocol with three rounds of nested PCR amplified TCRbeta. MiXCR, run by TCRdb on the multiplex PCR reads, gives a single entry per CDR3 protein. Of more than 70,000 distinct CDR3 sequences in the sample, 61% are singletons; the top ten hold about 15%. CDR1 and CDR2 from the germline V gene are DFQATT and SNEGSKA (reference sequence). The CDR3 spans 14 residues.

The sample comprised lung tumor tissue. The receptor comes from a man between 65 and 85 years old with non-small cell lung cancer. The chain uses TRBV20-1 and TRBJ1-2, with D unclear. The CDR3 coding sequence is TGCATTGCTAGACTGGCAGCTTCTAACTATGGCTACACCTTC. It translates to CIARLAASNYGYTF.